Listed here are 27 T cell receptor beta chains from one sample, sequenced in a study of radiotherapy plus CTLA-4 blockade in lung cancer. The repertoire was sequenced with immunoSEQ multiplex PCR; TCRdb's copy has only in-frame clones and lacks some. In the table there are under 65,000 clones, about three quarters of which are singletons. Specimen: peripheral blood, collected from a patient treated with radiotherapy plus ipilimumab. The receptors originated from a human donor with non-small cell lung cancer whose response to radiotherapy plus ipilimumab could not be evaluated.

The CDR3 here is CASSEMAGGPLGEQFF. In DNA form, the CDR3 reads TGTGCCAGCAGTGAGATGGCGGGGGGGCCTCTTGGTGAGCAGTTCTTC. The V and J genes are TRBV2 and TRBJ2-1; 9 nucleotides agree with TRBD2. With 3 bases clipped from V and 9 bases from J, the junction kept 12 bases outside the gene matches. CDR1 is SNHLY, CDR2 FYNNEI, per germline. The CDR3 spans 16 residues. The whole variable domain, filled in from reference TRBV2 and TRBJ2-1, reads EPEVTQTPSHQVTQMGQEVILRCVPISNHLYFYWYRQILGQKVEFLVSFYNNEISEKSEIFDDQFSVERPDGSNFTLKIRSTKLEDSAMYFCASSEMAGGPLGEQFFGPGTRLTVL.

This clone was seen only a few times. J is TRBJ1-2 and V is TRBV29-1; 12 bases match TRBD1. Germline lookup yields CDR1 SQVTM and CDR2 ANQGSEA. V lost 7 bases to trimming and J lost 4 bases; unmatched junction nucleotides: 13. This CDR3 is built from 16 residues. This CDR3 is CSGGSGTGGYFYGYTF. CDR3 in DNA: TGCAGCGGGGGTTCCGGGACAGGGGGCTACTTCTATGGCTACACCTTC.

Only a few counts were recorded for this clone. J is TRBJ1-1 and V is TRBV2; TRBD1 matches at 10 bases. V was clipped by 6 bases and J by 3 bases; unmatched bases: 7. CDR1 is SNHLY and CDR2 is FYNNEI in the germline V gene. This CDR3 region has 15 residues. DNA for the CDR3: TGTGCCAGCAGCCGACAGGGGGCGGTTTACACTGAAGCTTTCTTT. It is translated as CASSRQGAVYTEAFF.

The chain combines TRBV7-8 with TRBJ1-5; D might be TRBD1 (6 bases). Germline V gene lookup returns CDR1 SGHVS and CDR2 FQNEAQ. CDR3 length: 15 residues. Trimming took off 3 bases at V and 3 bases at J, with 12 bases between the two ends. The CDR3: CASSFRGAYNQPQHF. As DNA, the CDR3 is TGTGCCAGCAGCTTTCGGGGGGCGTACAATCAGCCCCAGCATTTT.

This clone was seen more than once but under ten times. The CDR3 DNA reads TGTGCCAGCAGCTTATCGGACAGGGGTTATGAAAAACTGTTTTTT. Protein product: CASSLSDRGYEKLFF. The gene calls are TRBV7-9 and TRBJ1-4, with 9 positions matching TRBD1. J was trimmed by 6 bases and V by 2 bases; bases with no gene match: 4. Germline V gives CDR1 SEHNR, CDR2 FQNEAQ (reference sequence). The CDR3 sequence is 15 residues long.

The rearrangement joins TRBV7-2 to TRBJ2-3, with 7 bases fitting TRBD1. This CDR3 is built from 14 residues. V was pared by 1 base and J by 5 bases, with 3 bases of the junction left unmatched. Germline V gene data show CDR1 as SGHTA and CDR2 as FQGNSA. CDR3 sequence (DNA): TGTGCCAGCAGCTTAGACAGGGGTATAGATACGCAGTATTTT. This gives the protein CASSLDRGIDTQYF.

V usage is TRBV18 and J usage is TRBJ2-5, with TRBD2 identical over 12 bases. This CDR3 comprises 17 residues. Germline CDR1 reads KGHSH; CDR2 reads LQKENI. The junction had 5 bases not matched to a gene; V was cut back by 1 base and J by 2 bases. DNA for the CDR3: TGTGCCAGCTCACCACGACTAGCGGGAGTCTGGCAAGAGACCCAGTACTTC. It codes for CASSPRLAGVWQETQYF.

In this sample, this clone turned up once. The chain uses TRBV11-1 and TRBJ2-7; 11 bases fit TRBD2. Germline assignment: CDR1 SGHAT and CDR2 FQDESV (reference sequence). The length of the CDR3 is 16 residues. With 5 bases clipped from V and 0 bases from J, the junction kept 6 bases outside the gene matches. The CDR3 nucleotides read TGTGCCAGCAGCAGATTAGCGGGGGGGATCTCCTACGAGCAGTACTTC. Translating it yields CASSRLAGGISYEQYF.

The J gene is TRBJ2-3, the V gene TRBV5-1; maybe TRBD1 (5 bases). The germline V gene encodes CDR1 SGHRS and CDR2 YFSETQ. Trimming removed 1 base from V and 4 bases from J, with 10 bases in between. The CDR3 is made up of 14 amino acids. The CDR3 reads CASSLSRTSDTQYF. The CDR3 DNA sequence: TGCGCCAGCAGCTTGAGTCGGACATCAGATACGCAGTATTTT.

This CDR3 is CASSLTGNQPQHF. The CDR3 DNA follows: TGTGCCAGCTCACTCACAGGGAATCAGCCCCAGCATTTT. The rearrangement joins TRBV18 to TRBJ1-5; possibly TRBD1 for D (6 bases). This CDR3 region has 13 residues. Germline V CDR1 and CDR2: KGHSH, LQKENI. Trimming shortened V by 4 bases and J by 4 bases, and 8 bases separated the two germline ends.

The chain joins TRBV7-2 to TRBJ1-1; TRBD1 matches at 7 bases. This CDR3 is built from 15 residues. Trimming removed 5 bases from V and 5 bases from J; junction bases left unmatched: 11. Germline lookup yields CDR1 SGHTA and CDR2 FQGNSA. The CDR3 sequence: CASSPQTGLRTEAFF. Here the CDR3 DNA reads TGTGCCAGCAGCCCCCAGACAGGGCTGAGGACTGAAGCTTTCTTT.

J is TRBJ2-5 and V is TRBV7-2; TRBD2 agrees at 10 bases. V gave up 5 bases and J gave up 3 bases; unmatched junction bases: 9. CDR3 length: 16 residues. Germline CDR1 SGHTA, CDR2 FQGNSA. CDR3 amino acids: CASSRPSGGSKETQYF. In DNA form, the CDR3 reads TGTGCCAGCAGCAGACCTAGCGGGGGTTCTAAAGAGACCCAGTACTTC.

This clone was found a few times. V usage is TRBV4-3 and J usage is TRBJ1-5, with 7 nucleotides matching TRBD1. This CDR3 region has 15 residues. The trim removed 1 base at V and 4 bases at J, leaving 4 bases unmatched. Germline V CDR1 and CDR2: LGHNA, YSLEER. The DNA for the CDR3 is TGCGCCAGCAGCCAAGCACAGGGGTTAAATCAGCCCCAGCATTTT. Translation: CASSQAQGLNQPQHF.

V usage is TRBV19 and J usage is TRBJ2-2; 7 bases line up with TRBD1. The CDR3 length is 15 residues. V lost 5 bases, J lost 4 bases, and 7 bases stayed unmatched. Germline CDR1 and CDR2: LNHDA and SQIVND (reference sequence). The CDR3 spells CASSWAGGVTGELFF. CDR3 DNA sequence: TGTGCCAGTAGTTGGGCAGGGGGTGTCACCGGGGAGCTGTTTTTT.

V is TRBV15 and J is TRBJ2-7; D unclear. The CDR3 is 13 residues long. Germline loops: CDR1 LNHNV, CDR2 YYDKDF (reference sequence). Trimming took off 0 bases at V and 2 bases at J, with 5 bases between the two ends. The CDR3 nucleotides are TGTGCCACCAGCAGAGATCTCCCCTACGAGCAGTACTTC. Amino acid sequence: CATSRDLPYEQYF.

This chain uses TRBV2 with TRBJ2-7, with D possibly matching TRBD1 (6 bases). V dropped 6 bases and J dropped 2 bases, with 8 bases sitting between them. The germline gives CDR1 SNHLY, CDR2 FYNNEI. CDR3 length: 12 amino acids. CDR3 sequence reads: CASRAGAYEQYF. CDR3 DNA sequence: TGTGCCAGCAGAGCAGGGGCCTACGAGCAGTACTTC.

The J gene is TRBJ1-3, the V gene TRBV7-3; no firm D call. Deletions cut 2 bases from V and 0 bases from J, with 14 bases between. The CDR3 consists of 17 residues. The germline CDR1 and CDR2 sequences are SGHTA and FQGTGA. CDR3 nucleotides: TGTGCCAGCAGCTTATTTCTACGGGGTAGCTCTGGAAACACCATATATTTT. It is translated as CASSLFLRGSSGNTIYF.

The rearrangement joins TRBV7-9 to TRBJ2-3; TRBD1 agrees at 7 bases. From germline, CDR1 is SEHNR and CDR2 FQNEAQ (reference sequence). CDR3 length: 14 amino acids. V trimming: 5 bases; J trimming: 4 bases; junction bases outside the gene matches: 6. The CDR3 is CASSRQGEADTQYF. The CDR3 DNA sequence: TGTGCCAGCAGCCGACAGGGTGAAGCAGATACGCAGTATTTT. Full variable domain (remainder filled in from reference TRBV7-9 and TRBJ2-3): DTGVSQNPRHKITKRGQNVTFRCDPISEHNRLYWYRQTLGQGPEFLTYFQNEAQLEKSRLLSDRFSAERPKGSFSTLEIQRTEQGDSAMYLCASSRQGEADTQYFGPGTRLTVL.

Written as DNA, the CDR3 is TGTGCCAGCAGTCCCAGCGGGAGGTACGAGCAGTACTTC. Protein product: CASSPSGRYEQYF. The V gene is TRBV6-1, the J gene TRBJ2-7; 9 nucleotides align to TRBD2. V was pared by 5 bases and J by 4 bases, with 3 bases of the junction left unmatched. Germline CDR1 MNHNS, CDR2 SASEGT. This CDR3 comprises 13 residues.

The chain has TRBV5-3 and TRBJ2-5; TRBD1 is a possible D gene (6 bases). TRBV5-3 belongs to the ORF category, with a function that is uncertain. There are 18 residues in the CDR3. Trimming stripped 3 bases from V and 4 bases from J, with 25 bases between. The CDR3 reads CARSSTPNLLTGRETQYF. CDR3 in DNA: TGTGCCAGAAGCTCTACCCCCAACCTCTTGACAGGTCGAGAGACCCAGTACTTC.

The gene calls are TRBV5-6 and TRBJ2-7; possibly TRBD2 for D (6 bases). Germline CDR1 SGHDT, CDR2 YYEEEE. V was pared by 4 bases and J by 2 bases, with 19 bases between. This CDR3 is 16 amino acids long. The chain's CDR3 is CASSGRRGLDAYEQYF. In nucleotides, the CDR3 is TGTGCCAGCAGCGGGAGGAGAGGGCTTGATGCCTACGAGCAGTACTTC.

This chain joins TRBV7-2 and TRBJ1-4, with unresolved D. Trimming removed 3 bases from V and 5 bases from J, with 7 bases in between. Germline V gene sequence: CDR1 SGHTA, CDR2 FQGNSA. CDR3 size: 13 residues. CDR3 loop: CASSFRWNEKLFF. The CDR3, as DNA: TGTGCCAGCAGCTTCCGGTGGAATGAAAAACTGTTTTTT.

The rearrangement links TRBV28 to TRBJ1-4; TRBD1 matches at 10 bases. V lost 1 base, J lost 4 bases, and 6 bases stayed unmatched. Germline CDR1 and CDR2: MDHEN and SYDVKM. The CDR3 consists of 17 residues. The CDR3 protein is CASSLYGQGVINEKLFF. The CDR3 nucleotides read TGTGCCAGCAGTTTATACGGACAGGGGGTCATTAATGAAAAACTGTTTTTT.

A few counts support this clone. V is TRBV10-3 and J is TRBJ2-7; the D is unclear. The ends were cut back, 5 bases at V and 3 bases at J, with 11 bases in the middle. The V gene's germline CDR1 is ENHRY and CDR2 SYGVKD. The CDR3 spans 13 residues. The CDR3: CAISHPSVYEQYF. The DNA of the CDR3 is TGTGCCATCAGTCACCCGTCGGTCTACGAGCAGTACTTC.

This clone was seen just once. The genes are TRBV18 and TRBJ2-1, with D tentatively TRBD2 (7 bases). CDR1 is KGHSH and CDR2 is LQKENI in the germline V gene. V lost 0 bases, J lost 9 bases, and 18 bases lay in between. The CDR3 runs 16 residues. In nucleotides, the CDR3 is TGTGCCAGCTCACCACCGGAGGGGGGGCGGTTTACTGAGCAGTTCTTC. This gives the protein CASSPPEGGRFTEQFF.

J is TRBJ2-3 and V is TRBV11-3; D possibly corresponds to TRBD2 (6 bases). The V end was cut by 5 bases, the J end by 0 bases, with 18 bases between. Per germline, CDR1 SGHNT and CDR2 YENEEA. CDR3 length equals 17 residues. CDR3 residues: CASSPGSGLPSTDTQYF. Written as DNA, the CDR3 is TGTGCCAGCAGCCCCGGAAGCGGGCTCCCTAGCACAGATACGCAGTATTTT.

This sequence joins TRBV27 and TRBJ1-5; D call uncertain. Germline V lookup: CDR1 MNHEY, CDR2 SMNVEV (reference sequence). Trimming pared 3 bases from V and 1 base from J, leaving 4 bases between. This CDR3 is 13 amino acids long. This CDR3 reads CASSFTSNQPQHF. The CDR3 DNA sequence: TGTGCCAGCAGTTTTACAAGCAATCAGCCCCAGCATTTT.